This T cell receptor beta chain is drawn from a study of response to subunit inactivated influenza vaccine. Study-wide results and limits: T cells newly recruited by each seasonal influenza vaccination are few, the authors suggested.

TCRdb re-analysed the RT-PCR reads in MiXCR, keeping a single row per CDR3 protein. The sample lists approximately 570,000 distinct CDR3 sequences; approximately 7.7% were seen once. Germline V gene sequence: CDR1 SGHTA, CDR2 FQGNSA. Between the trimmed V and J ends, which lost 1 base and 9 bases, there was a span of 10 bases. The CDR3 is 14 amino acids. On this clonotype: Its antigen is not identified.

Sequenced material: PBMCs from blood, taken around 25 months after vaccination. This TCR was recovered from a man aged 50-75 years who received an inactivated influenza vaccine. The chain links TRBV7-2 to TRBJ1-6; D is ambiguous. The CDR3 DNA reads TGTGCCAGCAGCTTAGAGAGGATGGGTTCACCCCTCCACTTT. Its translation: CASSLERMGSPLHF.